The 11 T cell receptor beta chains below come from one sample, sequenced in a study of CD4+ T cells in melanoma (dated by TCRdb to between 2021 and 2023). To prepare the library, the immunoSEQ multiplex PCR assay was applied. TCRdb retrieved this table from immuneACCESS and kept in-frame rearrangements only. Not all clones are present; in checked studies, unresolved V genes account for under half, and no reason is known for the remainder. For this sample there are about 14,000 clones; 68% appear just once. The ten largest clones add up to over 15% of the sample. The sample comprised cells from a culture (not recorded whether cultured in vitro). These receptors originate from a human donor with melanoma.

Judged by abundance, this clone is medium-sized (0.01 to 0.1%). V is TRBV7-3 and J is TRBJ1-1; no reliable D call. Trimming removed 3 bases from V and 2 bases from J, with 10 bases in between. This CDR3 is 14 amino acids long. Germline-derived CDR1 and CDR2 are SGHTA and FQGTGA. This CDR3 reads CASSFSIGNTEAFF. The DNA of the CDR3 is TGTGCCAGCAGCTTCAGTATCGGCAACACTGAAGCTTTCTTT.

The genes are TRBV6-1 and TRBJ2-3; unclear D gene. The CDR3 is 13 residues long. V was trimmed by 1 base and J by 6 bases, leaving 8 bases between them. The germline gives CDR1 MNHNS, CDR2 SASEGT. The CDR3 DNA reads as TGTGCCAGCAGTGAAGGACCCCCGGATACGCAGTATTTT. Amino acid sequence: CASSEGPPDTQYF.

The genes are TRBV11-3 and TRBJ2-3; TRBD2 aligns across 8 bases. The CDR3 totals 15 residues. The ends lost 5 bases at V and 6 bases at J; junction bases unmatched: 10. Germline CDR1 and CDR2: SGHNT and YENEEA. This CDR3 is CASSPGRGAPDTQYF. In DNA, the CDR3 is TGTGCCAGCAGCCCGGGGCGGGGGGCTCCGGATACGCAGTATTTT.

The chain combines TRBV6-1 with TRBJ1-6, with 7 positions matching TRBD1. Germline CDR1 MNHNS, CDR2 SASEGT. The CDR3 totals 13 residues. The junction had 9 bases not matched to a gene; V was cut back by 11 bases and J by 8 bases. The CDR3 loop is CAGQDRIDSPLHF. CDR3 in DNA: TGTGCCGGACAGGACAGGATCGATTCACCCCTCCACTTT.

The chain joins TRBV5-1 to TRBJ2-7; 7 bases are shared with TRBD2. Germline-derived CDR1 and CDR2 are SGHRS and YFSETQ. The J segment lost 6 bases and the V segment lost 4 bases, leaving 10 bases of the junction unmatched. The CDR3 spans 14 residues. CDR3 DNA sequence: TGCGCCAGCAGCCCGAGCGGGGCCGAGATCGAGCAGTACTTC. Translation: CASSPSGAEIEQYF. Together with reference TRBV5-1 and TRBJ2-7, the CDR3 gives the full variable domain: KAGVTQTPRYLIKTRGQQVTLSCSPISGHRSVSWYQQTPGQGLQFLFEYFSETQRNKGNFPGRFSGRQFSNSRSEMNVSTLELGDSALYLCASSPSGAEIEQYFGPGTRLTVT.

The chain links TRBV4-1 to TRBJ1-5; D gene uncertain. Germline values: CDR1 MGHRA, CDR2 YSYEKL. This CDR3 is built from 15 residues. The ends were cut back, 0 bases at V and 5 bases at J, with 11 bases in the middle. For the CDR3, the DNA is TGCGCCAGCAGCCAAGATTGGGCAGTCTATCAGCCCCAGCATTTT. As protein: CASSQDWAVYQPQHF.

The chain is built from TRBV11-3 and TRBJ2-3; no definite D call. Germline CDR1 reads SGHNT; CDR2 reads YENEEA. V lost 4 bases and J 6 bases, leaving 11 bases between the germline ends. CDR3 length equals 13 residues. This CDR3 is CASSSREWDTQYF. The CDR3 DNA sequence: TGTGCCAGCAGCTCTCGAGAGTGGGATACGCAGTATTTT.

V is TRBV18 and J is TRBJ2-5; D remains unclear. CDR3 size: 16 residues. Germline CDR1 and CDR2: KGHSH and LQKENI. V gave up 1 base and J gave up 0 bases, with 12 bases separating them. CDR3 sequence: CASSPLGTSYQETQYF. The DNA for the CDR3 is TGTGCCAGCTCACCACTGGGCACGTCGTACCAAGAGACCCAGTACTTC.

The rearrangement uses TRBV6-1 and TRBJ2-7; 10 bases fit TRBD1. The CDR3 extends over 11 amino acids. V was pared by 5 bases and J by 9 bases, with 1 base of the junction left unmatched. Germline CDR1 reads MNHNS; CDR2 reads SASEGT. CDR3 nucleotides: TGTGCCAGCAGTTGGACAGGGGGGCAGTACTTC. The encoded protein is CASSWTGGQYF.

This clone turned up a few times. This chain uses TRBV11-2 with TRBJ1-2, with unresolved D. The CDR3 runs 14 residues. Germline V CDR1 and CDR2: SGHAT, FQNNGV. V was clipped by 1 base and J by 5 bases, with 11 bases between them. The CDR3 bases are TGTGCCAGCAGCTTAGTTGCCTCGTTGTATGGCTACACCTTC. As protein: CASSLVASLYGYTF.

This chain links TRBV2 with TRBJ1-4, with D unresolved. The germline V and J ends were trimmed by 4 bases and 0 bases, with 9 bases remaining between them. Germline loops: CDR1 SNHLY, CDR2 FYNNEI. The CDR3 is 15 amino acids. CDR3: CASSGFSATNEKLFF. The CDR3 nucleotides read TGTGCCAGCAGTGGTTTTTCCGCAACTAATGAAAAACTGTTTTTT.